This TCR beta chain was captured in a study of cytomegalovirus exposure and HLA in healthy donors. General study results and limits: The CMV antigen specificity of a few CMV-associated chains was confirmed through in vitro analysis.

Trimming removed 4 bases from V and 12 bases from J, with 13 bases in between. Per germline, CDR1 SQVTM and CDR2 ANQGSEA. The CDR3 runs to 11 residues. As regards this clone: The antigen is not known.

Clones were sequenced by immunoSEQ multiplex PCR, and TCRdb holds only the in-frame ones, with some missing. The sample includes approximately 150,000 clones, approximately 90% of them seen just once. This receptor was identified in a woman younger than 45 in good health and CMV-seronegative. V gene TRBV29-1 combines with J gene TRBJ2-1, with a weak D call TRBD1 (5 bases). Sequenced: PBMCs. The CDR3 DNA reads TGCAGCGTTGCGCTCTCGCAGGGGCAGTTCTTC. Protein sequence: CSVALSQGQFF.